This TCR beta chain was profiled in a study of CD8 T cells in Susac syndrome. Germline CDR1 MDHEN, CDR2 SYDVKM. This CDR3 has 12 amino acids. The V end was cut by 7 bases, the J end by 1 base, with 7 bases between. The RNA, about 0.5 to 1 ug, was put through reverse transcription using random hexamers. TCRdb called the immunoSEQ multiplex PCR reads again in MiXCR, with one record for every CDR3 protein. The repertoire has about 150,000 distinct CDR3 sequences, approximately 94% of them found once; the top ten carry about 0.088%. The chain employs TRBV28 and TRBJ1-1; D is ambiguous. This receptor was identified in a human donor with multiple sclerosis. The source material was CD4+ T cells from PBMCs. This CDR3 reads CASMWANTEAFF. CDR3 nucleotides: TGTGCCAGCATGTGGGCGAACACTGAAGCTTTCTTT.